Listed here is a single T cell receptor (beta chain). The antigen remains undetermined. This entry comes from a study of cytomegalovirus exposure and HLA in healthy donors. PCR involved 60 Vbeta and 13 Jbeta primers. Original analysis: About 10 million shared chains were among around 80 million unique TCR beta chains counted in a later analysis. Produced via immunoSEQ multiplex PCR; TCRdb's table is partial and in-frame only. Clone size and the V and J calls come from that table; the DNA yielded D and trimming. The sample has around 150,000 clones; approximately 74% are singletons. This CDR3 region has 13 residues. V shed 5 bases and J 4 bases; nucleotides not matched to a gene: 3. Germline assignment: CDR1 SEHNR and CDR2 FQNEAQ (reference sequence). General study points: It was reported that the classifier diagnosed cytomegalovirus status with high specificity and sensitivity in both the original and validation cohorts. The study put 150 to 200 TCR beta chains on its list as cytomegalovirus-associated. A later analysis appeared to link common viral pathogens to several of the most significant clusters.

The receptor comes from a woman aged 25 to 39 in good health and CMV-seronegative. The specimen sequenced was PBMCs. The V call is TRBV7-9, the J call TRBJ1-1; TRBD1 matches at 8 bases. The CDR3 DNA sequence: TGTGCCAGCAGCCGGGACAGGCTCACTGAAGCTTTCTTT. The encoded protein is CASSRDRLTEAFF.